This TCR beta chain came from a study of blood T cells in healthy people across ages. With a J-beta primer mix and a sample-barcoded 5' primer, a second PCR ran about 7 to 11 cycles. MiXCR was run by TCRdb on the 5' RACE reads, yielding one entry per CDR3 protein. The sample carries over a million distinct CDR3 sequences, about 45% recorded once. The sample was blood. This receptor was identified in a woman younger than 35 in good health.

This CDR3 is CASGGGQSYNEQFF. Here the CDR3 DNA reads TGTGCCAGCGGGGGAGGACAATCCTACAATGAGCAGTTCTTC. V is TRBV27 and J is TRBJ2-1; tentative D call: TRBD2 (6 bases). The CDR3 is made up of 14 amino acids. The V gene's germline CDR1 is MNHEY and CDR2 SMNVEV (reference sequence). Trimming shortened V by 8 bases and J by 1 base, and 12 bases separated the two germline ends.